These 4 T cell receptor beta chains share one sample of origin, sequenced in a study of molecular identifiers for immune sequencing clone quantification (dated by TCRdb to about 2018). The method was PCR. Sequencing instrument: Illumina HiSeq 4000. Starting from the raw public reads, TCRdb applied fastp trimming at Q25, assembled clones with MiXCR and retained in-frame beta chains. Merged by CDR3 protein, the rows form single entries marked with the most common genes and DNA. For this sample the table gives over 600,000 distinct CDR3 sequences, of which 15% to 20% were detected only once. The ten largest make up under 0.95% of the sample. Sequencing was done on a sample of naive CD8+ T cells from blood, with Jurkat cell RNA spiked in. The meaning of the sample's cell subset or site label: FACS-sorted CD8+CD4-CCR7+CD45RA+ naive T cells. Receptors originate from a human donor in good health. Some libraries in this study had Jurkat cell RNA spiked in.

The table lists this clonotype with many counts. CDR3 DNA sequence: TGCAGTGCTAGTGGTACACACCCCTCCTACGAGCAGTACTTC. This codes for CSASGTHPSYEQYF. The chain couples TRBV20-1 to TRBJ2-7; D remains unclear. The germline V gene encodes CDR1 DFQATT and CDR2 SNEGSKA (reference sequence). Trimming removed 3 bases at V and 0 bases at J, with 12 bases between. This CDR3 has 14 residues.

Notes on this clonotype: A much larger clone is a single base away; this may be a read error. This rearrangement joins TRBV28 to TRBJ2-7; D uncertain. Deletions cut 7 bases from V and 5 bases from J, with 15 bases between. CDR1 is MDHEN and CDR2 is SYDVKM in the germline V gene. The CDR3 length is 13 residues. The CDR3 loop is CASIEPDGHEQYF. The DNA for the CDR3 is TGTGCCAGCATAGAACCCGACGGCCACGAGCAGTACTTC.

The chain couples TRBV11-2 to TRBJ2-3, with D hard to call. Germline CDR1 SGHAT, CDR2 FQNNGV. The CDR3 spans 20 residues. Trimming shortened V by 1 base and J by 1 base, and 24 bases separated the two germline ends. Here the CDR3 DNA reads TGTGCCAGCAGCTTAGGGTCTATGAGTCGGGCTGGGTCCCGCACAGATACGCAGTATTTT. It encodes CASSLGSMSRAGSRTDTQYF.

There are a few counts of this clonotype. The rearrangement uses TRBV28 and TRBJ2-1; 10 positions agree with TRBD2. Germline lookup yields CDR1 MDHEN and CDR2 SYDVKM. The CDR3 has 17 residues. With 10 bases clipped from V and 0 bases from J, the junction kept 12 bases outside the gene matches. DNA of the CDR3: TGTGCCATCGCCGGGCCTAGCGGGAGAAGCTCCTACAATGAGCAGTTCTTC. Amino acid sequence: CAIAGPSGRSSYNEQFF.